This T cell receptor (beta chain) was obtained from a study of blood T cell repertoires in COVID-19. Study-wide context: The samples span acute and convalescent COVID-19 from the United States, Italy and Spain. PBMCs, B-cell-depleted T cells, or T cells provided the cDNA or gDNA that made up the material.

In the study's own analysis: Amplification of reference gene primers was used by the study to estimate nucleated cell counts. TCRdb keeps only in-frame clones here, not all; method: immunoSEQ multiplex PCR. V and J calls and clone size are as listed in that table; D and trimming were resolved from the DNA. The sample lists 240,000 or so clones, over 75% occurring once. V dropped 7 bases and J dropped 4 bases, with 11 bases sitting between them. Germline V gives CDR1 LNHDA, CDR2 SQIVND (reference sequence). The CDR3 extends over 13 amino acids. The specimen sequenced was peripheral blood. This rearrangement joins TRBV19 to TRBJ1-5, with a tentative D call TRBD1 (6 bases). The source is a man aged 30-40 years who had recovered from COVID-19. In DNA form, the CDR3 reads TGTGCCAGTAACACAGGGTTTAATCAGCCCCAGCATTTT. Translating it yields CASNTGFNQPQHF. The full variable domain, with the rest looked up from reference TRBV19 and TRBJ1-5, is DGGITQSPKYLFRKEGQNVTLSCEQNLNHDAMYWYRQDPGQGLRLIYYSQIVNDFQKGDIAEGYSVSREKKESFPLTVTSAQKNPTAFYLCASNTGFNQPQHFGDGTRLSIL.